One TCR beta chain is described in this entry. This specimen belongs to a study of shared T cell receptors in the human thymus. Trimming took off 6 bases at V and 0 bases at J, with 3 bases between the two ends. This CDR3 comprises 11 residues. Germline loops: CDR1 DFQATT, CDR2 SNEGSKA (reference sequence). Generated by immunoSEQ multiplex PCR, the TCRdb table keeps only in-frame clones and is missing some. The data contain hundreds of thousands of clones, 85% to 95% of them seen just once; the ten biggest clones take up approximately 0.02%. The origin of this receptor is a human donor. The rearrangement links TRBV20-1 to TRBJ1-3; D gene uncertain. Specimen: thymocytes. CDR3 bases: TGCAGTGCCTTCTCTGGAAACACCATATATTTT. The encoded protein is CSAFSGNTIYF.